This T cell receptor beta chain was observed in a study of OX40 agonist ivuxolimab in advanced cancers. Study at large: Eligibility rules accepted prior anti-PD-1, anti-PD-L1 or anti-CTLA-4 therapy, and 35% to 45% had some.

Patients with autoimmune history or systemic immunosuppression were excluded. Details on this clone: Its antigen is unidentified.

The CDR3 has 16 residues. V lost 0 bases to trimming and J lost 7 bases; unmatched junction nucleotides: 2. The germline gives CDR1 SGHRS, CDR2 YFSETQ. TCRdb's table, derived via immunoSEQ multiplex PCR, lists solely in-frame clones and lacks some. The data contain 20,000 or so clones, 85% to 90% of them singletons. Study-level points and caveats: Dosing at 0.1 to 3.0 mg/kg was accompanied by clonal expansion of CD4+ and CD8+ blood T cells by week 6. Patients who responded partially at 0.1-3.0 mg/kg showed clonal expansion ranking among the lowest.

The chain employs TRBV5-1 and TRBJ2-2; 14 nucleotides match TRBD2. Sequenced material: CD4+ or CD8+ T cells sorted from blood, taken in a trial of the OX40 agonist ivuxolimab. The receptor was isolated from an adult with an advanced solid tumor such as melanoma, head and neck, liver or kidney cancer. CDR3 loop: CASSLEGLAGDGELFF. The CDR3 DNA is TGCGCCAGCAGCTTGGAGGGACTAGCGGGAGACGGGGAGCTGTTTTTT.